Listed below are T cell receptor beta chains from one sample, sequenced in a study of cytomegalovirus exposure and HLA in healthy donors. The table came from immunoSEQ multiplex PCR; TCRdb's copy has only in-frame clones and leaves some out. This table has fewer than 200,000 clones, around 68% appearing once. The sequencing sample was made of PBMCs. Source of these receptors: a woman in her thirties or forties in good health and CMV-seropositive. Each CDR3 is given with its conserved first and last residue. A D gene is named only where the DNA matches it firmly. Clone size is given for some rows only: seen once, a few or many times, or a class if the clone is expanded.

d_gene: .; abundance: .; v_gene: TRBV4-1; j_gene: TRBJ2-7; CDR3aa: CASSKIKRVFF; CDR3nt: TGCGCCAGCAGCAAGATCAAACGGGTCTTTTTC
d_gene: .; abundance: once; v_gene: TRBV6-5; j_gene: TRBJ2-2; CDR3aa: CASRQTIPGELFF; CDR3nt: TGTGCCAGCAGGCAAACAATACCGGGGGAGCTGTTTTTT
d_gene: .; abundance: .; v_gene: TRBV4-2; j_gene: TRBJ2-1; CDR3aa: CASSQADSTNEQFF; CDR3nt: TGTGCCAGCAGCCAAGCAGACAGTACCAATGAGCAGTTCTTC
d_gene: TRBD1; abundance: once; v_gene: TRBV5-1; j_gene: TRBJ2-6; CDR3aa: CASSDPRDRGAGANVLTF; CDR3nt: TGCGCCAGCAGCGATCCCCGGGACAGGGGGGCTGGGGCCAACGTCCTGACTTTC
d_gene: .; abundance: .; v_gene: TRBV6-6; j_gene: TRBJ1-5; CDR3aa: CASSSVLKPQHF; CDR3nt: TGTGCCAGCAGTTCGGTTTTAAAGCCCCAGCATTTT
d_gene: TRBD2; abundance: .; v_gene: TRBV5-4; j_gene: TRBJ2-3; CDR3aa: CASSTRLAGSTDTQYF; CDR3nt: TGTGCCAGCAGCACCAGACTAGCGGGAAGCACAGATACGCAGTATTTT
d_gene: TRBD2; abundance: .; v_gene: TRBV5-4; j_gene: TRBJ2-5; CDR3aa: CASRLGLAEKETQYF; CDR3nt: TGTGCCAGCAGACTGGGGCTAGCGGAGAAAGAGACCCAGTACTTC
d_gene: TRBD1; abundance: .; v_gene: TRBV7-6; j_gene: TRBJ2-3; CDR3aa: CASSLTGTGDDTQYF; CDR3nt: TGTGCCAGCAGCTTAACTGGGACAGGGGACGATACGCAGTATTTT
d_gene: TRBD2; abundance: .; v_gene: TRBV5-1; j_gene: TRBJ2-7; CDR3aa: CASSFSGSRYEQYF; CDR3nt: TGCGCCAGCAGCTTTAGCGGGAGTAGGTACGAGCAGTACTTC
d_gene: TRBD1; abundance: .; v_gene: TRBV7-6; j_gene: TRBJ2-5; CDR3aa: CASSSRQGETQYF; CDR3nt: TGTGCCAGCAGCTCTAGACAGGGGGAGACCCAGTACTTC
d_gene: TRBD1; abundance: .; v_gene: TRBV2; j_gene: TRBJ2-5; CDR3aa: CASKVPGGWGETQYF; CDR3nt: TGTGCCAGCAAGGTACCAGGGGGCTGGGGAGAGACCCAGTACTTC
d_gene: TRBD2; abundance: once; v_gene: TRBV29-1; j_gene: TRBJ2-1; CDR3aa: CSVADFAGGYNEQFF; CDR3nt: TGCAGCGTGGCCGACTTTGCGGGGGGTTACAATGAGCAGTTCTTC
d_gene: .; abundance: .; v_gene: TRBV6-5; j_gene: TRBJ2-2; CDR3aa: CASSYGSRTETGELFF; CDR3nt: TGTGCCAGCAGTTACGGGAGCCGGACAGAGACCGGGGAGCTGTTTTTT
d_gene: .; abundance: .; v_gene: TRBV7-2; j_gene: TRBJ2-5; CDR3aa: CASSLANARGKTQYF; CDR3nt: TGTGCCAGCAGCTTAGCTAACGCCCGCGGGAAGACCCAGTACTTC